The next 15 T cell receptor beta chains were all read from a single sample in a study of blood T cell repertoires in COVID-19. TCRdb's table, derived via immunoSEQ multiplex PCR, lists solely in-frame clones and lacks some. The table records some 490,000 clones, less than 90% of them present only once. The sequencing input was PBMCs or T cells enriched from blood (not recorded which). The receptors were sampled from a woman in her fifties or sixties who had recovered from COVID-19.

This chain links TRBV5-1 with TRBJ1-3; TRBD1 matches 9 bases. This CDR3 is 16 amino acids long. V trimming: 3 bases; J trimming: 2 bases; junction bases outside the gene matches: 6. Germline CDR1 and CDR2: SGHRS and YFSETQ. This chain's CDR3 is CASSSATGGPGNTIYF. The DNA for the CDR3 is TGCGCCAGCAGCTCGGCGACAGGGGGACCTGGAAACACCATATATTTT.

This chain connects TRBV7-8 to TRBJ1-5; D gene unclear. The CDR3 spans 12 residues. V lost 8 bases, J lost 2 bases, and 7 bases lay in between. Germline V lookup: CDR1 SGHVS, CDR2 FQNEAQ. CDR3 coding DNA: TGTGCCAGCCAACACGGCAATCAGCCCCAGCATTTT. This encodes CASQHGNQPQHF.

The V call is TRBV5-1, the J call TRBJ2-7; the match to TRBD2 covers 11 bases. V shed 5 bases and J 3 bases; nucleotides not matched to a gene: 4. In germline, CDR1 is SGHRS, CDR2 YFSETQ. The CDR3 consists of 14 residues. This CDR3 is CASSPGTSGYEQYF. The CDR3 DNA sequence: TGCGCCAGCAGTCCTGGGACTAGCGGCTACGAGCAGTACTTC.

Regarding this clone: Other DNA sequences in this specimen translate into the identical CDR3. The chain couples TRBV5-4 to TRBJ1-5, with D maybe TRBD1 (6 bases). V lost 2 bases and J lost 6, with 15 bases in between. CDR3 length equals 15 residues. Germline CDR1 SGHNT, CDR2 YYREEE (reference sequence). The CDR3 here is CASSFGTGSGQPQHF. The CDR3 DNA sequence: TGTGCCAGCAGCTTCGGAACAGGGTCTGGTCAGCCCCAGCATTTT.

This clone was seen a handful of times. CDR3 region: CAISTRTGTDYGYTF. DNA for the CDR3: TGTGCCATCAGCACAAGGACAGGGACGGACTATGGCTACACCTTC. The J gene is TRBJ1-2, the V gene TRBV10-3, with TRBD1 matching 8 bases. V shed 6 bases and J 3 bases; nucleotides not matched to a gene: 9. The length of the CDR3 is 15 residues. Germline-derived CDR1 and CDR2 are ENHRY and SYGVKD.

In DNA form, the CDR3 reads TGCAGCGTTCTATTAAGGGGGCAGAATGAAAAACTGTTTTTT. Protein product: CSVLLRGQNEKLFF. The chain combines TRBV29-1 with TRBJ1-4; 7 bases align to TRBD1. V was pared by 5 bases and J by 5 bases, with 8 bases of the junction left unmatched. The CDR3 loop spans 14 amino acids. Looked up from germline, CDR1 is SQVTM and CDR2 is ANQGSEA. The whole variable domain, remainder taken from reference TRBV29-1 and TRBJ1-4, is SAVISQKPSRDICQRGTSLTIQCQVDSQVTMMFWYRQQPGQSLTLIATANQGSEATYESGFVIDKFPISRPNLTFSTLTVSNMSPEDSSIYLCSVLLRGQNEKLFFGSGTQLSVL.

The chain has TRBV6-2 or TRBV6-3 and TRBJ1-1, with 9 bases aligning to TRBD1. With V trimmed by 3 bases and J by 5 bases, 13 bases remained unmatched. The germline gives CDR1 MNHEY, CDR2 SVGEGT. The CDR3 covers 17 residues. CDR3 residues: CASSYPFLQGAKTEAFF. In DNA form, the CDR3 reads TGTGCCAGCAGTTATCCATTCCTACAGGGGGCGAAGACTGAAGCTTTCTTT.

The chain employs TRBV6-5 and TRBJ2-7, with D maybe TRBD2 (6 bases). CDR3 size: 14 residues. Trimming removed 6 bases from V and 6 bases from J, with 18 bases in between. Germline CDR1 is MNHEY and CDR2 is SVGAGI. Written as DNA, the CDR3 is TGTGCCAGCAGCCCCCGGGACTCCGTGGGCGAGCAGTACTTC. The encoded protein is CASSPRDSVGEQYF.

The chain is built from TRBV30 and TRBJ1-4, with TRBD1 identical over 8 bases. Trimming took 3 bases from V and 4 from J; bases not matched to a gene: 4. The V gene's germline CDR1 is GTSNPN and CDR2 SVGIG (reference sequence). The CDR3 runs 14 residues. The CDR3 nucleotides read TGTGCCTGGAGGGAAGACAGGGGTAATGAAAAACTGTTTTTT. As protein: CAWREDRGNEKLFF.

This rearrangement joins TRBV5-1 to TRBJ2-7; D uncertain. Between the trimmed V and J ends, which lost 0 bases and 3 bases, there was a span of 4 bases. This CDR3 has 12 residues. The V gene's germline CDR1 is SGHRS and CDR2 YFSETQ. The CDR3 loop reads CASSLDHYEQYF. CDR3 nucleotides: TGCGCCAGCAGCTTGGATCACTACGAGCAGTACTTC. Supplemented by reference TRBV5-1 and TRBJ2-7, the full variable domain reads KAGVTQTPRYLIKTRGQQVTLSCSPISGHRSVSWYQQTPGQGLQFLFEYFSETQRNKGNFPGRFSGRQFSNSRSEMNVSTLELGDSALYLCASSLDHYEQYFGPGTRLTVT.

The chain joins TRBV14 to TRBJ1-1; no clear D. The CDR3 loop spans 12 amino acids. The germline V gene has CDR1 SGHDN and CDR2 FVKESK. V lost 4 bases, J lost 7 bases, and 10 bases lay in between. The CDR3 nucleotides read TGTGCCAGCAGCCCGAGTGGTCTTGAAGCTTTCTTT. Its protein is CASSPSGLEAFF.

The CDR3, as DNA: TGTGCCAGCAGTAGAGGATATGGCTACACCTTC. Residues: CASSRGYGYTF. The V and J genes are TRBV5-8 and TRBJ1-2; no clear D. Trimming shortened V by 5 bases and J by 5 bases, and 7 bases separated the two germline ends. The CDR3 is 11 residues long. Germline loops: CDR1 SGHTS, CDR2 YDEGEE.

This chain connects TRBV20-1 to TRBJ1-2, with no clear D. Trimming left V 6 bases short and J 0 bases short, with 5 bases between. The CDR3 sequence is 11 residues long. Germline loops: CDR1 DFQATT, CDR2 SNEGSKA (reference sequence). The CDR3 here is CSALPNYGYTF. The CDR3 bases are TGCAGTGCCCTACCTAACTATGGCTACACCTTC.

V is TRBV5-1 and J is TRBJ2-2, with D perhaps TRBD2 (6 bases). V shed 4 bases and J shed 8 bases, with 15 bases lying between them. Germline CDR1 and CDR2: SGHRS and YFSETQ. The CDR3 has 14 amino acids. The CDR3 region is CASSGGAKAGELFF. In nucleotides, the CDR3 is TGCGCCAGCAGCGGCGGGGCGAAGGCGGGGGAGCTGTTTTTT.

V and J are TRBV4-1 and TRBJ1-5; 8 positions match TRBD1. Germline lookup yields CDR1 MGHRA and CDR2 YSYEKL. This CDR3 is 15 amino acids long. The J segment lost 6 bases and the V segment lost 3 bases, leaving 7 bases of the junction unmatched. CDR3 in amino acids: CASSQGAGGVQPQHF. DNA of the CDR3: TGCGCCAGCAGCCAGGGAGCAGGGGGCGTTCAGCCCCAGCATTTT.